This TCR beta chain was retrieved from a study of HIV-infected children after antiretroviral therapy interruption. At the level of the study: Children had CD4+ above 500, viral load below 50 copies/ml, either treatment arm.

The CDR3 covers 15 residues. Looked up from germline, CDR1 is LNHDA and CDR2 is SQIVND (reference sequence). V was shortened by 3 bases and J by 2 bases, with 8 bases between the two germline ends. This sample's treatment: PENTA 11 planned treatment interruption arm or continuous ART arm. RNA-based 3' RACE libraries used unique molecular identifiers. TCRdb ran MiXCR on the 3' RACE reads and lists one entry per CDR3 protein. Of around 50,000 distinct CDR3 sequences in the sample, 4.3% were seen once. In this sample, this clonotype turned up many times. The V and J genes are TRBV19 and TRBJ2-6; D is perhaps TRBD2 (5 bases). The receptor comes from a pool of human donors with HIV. The sample here was CD45RA+ CD4+ T cells from PBMCs, pooled from several time points, taken from a donor given antiretroviral therapy, either interrupted or continuous. The subset denotes: naive CD4+ CD45RA+ CD45RO- T cells. The CDR3 DNA is TGTGCCAGTAGTATCGGAGGCGCTGGGGCCAACGTCCTGACTTTC. As protein: CASSIGGAGANVLTF.